This TCR beta chain was recorded in a study of early T cells in non-severe SARS-CoV-2 infection. With 5 bases removed from V and 3 bases from J, the gap between germline ends came to 14 bases. The CDR3 is made up of 14 amino acids. Germline assignment: CDR1 PRHDT and CDR2 FYEKMQ (reference sequence). This clonotype came up many times. One entry per CDR3 protein results from TCRdb running MiXCR on the 5' RACE reads. Of tens of thousands of distinct CDR3 sequences detected, less than 5.5% appear once; the ten largest clones hold 6.5% to 8%. This TCR came from an adult who was a healthcare worker with PCR-confirmed SARS-CoV-2 infection or an uninfected control (not recorded which). The chain employs TRBV13 and TRBJ2-7; D is undetermined. The sequenced sample was whole blood, obtained at baseline. In DNA, the CDR3 is TGTGCCAGCAGCGAACGAAGGGTGGACTACGAGCAGTACTTC. It codes for CASSERRVDYEQYF.